The 23 T cell receptor beta chains listed next were all sequenced from one sample in a study of early T cells in non-severe SARS-CoV-2 infection. MiXCR was run by TCRdb on the 5' RACE reads, yielding one entry per CDR3 protein. The profile shows roughly 86,000 distinct CDR3 sequences, approximately 15% of them singletons. The specimen sequenced was whole blood. The source of these receptors is an adult who was a healthcare worker with PCR-confirmed SARS-CoV-2 infection or an uninfected control (not recorded which).

CDR3 protein: CAWSLQGGNQPQHF. In DNA form, the CDR3 reads TGTGCCTGGAGTTTACAGGGAGGTAATCAGCCCCAGCATTTT. The rearrangement uses TRBV30 and TRBJ1-5; weak D call: TRBD1 (6 bases). The germline gives CDR1 GTSNPN, CDR2 SVGIG (reference sequence). The CDR3 sequence is 14 residues long. The V end was cut by 2 bases, the J end by 4 bases, with 12 bases between. The full variable domain, its missing parts supplied by reference TRBV30 and TRBJ1-5, is SQTIHQWPATLVQPVGSPLSLECTVEGTSNPNLYWYRQAAGRGLQLLFYSVGIGQISSEVPQNLSASRPQDRQFILSSKKLLLSDSGFYLCAWSLQGGNQPQHFGDGTRLSIL.

The table lists this clonotype with a count of one. The chain couples TRBV29-1 to TRBJ1-2; D is perhaps TRBD1 (5 bases). Germline V gene data show CDR1 as SQVTM and CDR2 as ANQGSEA. The CDR3 runs 12 residues. Trimming removed 4 bases at V and 4 bases at J, with 10 bases between. The CDR3 nucleotides read TGCAGCGTTGGGGGCAGTAGCTATGGCTACACCTTC. Residues: CSVGGSSYGYTF. Using reference TRBV29-1 and TRBJ1-2 for the parts outside the CDR3, the full variable domain is SAVISQKPSRDICQRGTSLTIQCQVDSQVTMMFWYRQQPGQSLTLIATANQGSEATYESGFVIDKFPISRPNLTFSTLTVSNMSPEDSSIYLCSVGGSSYGYTFGSGTRLTVV.

The rearrangement uses TRBV6-2 or TRBV6-3 and TRBJ2-3; 7 bases map to TRBD1. V dropped 6 bases and J dropped 4; count of bases not matched to a gene: 16. CDR3 length: 17 residues. The germline CDR1 and CDR2 sequences are MNHEY and SVGEGT. CDR3 nucleotides: TGTGCCAGCAGCCATCCGGACAGGTTGATAGATCCAGATACGCAGTATTTT. It translates to CASSHPDRLIDPDTQYF.

The table lists this clonotype with a few counts. The rearrangement uses TRBV9 and TRBJ1-1; the D gene is possibly TRBD1 (5 bases). Looked up from germline, CDR1 is SGDLS and CDR2 is YYNGEE. V was cut by 4 bases and J by 4 bases, with 14 bases left in between. The CDR3 is 14 residues long. The CDR3 here is CASSPRAGITEAFF. For the CDR3, the DNA is TGTGCCAGCAGCCCCCGGGCAGGGATCACTGAAGCTTTCTTT.

The V call is TRBV30, the J call TRBJ1-4; TRBD1 might be the D (5 bases). The CDR3 covers 12 residues. The V and J ends lost 3 bases and 5 bases respectively, with 7 bases between them. CDR1 is GTSNPN and CDR2 is SVGIG in the germline V gene (reference sequence). The CDR3 loop reads CAWRGVNEKLFF. CDR3 sequence (DNA): TGTGCCTGGAGGGGGGTAAATGAAAAACTGTTTTTT. Full variable domain (rest looked up from reference TRBV30 and TRBJ1-4): SQTIHQWPATLVQPVGSPLSLECTVEGTSNPNLYWYRQAAGRGLQLLFYSVGIGQISSEVPQNLSASRPQDRQFILSSKKLLLSDSGFYLCAWRGVNEKLFFGSGTQLSVL.

The chain links TRBV7-2 to TRBJ1-2; possibly TRBD1 for D (5 bases). The CDR3 is 15 amino acids. CDR1 and CDR2 (germline): SGHTA, FQGNSA. Deletions cut 1 base from V and 4 bases from J, with 13 bases between. The CDR3 DNA follows: TGTGCCAGCAGCTTAGATCAAGACAGACCCTATGGCTACACCTTC. This gives the protein CASSLDQDRPYGYTF.

The gene calls are TRBV20-1 and TRBJ1-5; D call uncertain. The CDR3 length is 14 residues. V was shortened by 3 bases and J by 0 bases, with 9 bases between the two germline ends. Germline V CDR1 and CDR2: DFQATT, SNEGSKA (reference sequence). The CDR3 sequence is CSASSGASNQPQHF. CDR3 in DNA: TGCAGTGCTAGTTCAGGTGCTAGCAATCAGCCCCAGCATTTT.

This clonotype was picked up many times. The V and J genes are TRBV3-1 and TRBJ2-3, with 15 bases lining up with TRBD2. The CDR3 loop spans 18 amino acids. In germline, CDR1 is LGHDT, CDR2 YNNKEL (reference sequence). V was clipped by 4 bases and J by 1 base; unmatched bases: 6. The CDR3 loop is CASSRGTSGGTRTDTQYF. CDR3 nucleotide sequence: TGTGCCAGCAGCCGAGGGACTAGCGGGGGGACCCGCACAGATACGCAGTATTTT.

This clonotype has just a few counts. The chain joins TRBV20-1 to TRBJ1-1; D is unresolved. Deletions cut 1 base from V and 1 base from J, with 4 bases between. This CDR3 region has 12 residues. From germline, CDR1 is DFQATT and CDR2 SNEGSKA (reference sequence). CDR3 DNA: TGCAGTGCTAGAGGGGGGAACACTGAAGCTTTCTTT. Protein sequence: CSARGGNTEAFF.

This clonotype was observed many times. Here the CDR3 DNA reads TGCAGCGGCGCAACAGATACGCAGTATTTT. Translating gives CSGATDTQYF. J is TRBJ2-3 and V is TRBV29-1; no definite D call. CDR1 SQVTM and CDR2 ANQGSEA come from the germline V gene. Trimming took 7 bases from V and 3 from J, leaving 5 bases between them. The CDR3 is 10 amino acids.

This clonotype has just a few counts. The chain employs TRBV19 and TRBJ2-1; the D is unclear. This CDR3 comprises 14 residues. Germline CDR1 is LNHDA and CDR2 is SQIVND (reference sequence). Trimming removed 2 bases at V and 6 bases at J, with 11 bases between. CDR3 sequence reads: CASSIYLTGNEQFF. Written as DNA, the CDR3 is TGTGCCAGTAGTATATATTTGACCGGCAATGAGCAGTTCTTC.

The chain is built from TRBV5-1 and TRBJ1-1; D is possibly TRBD1 (5 bases). CDR3 length: 14 amino acids. Trimming took 4 bases from V and 3 from J, leaving 13 bases between them. Germline V gene sequence: CDR1 SGHRS, CDR2 YFSETQ. CDR3 region: CASSTQWGDTEAFF. The CDR3 DNA reads as TGCGCCAGCAGCACACAGTGGGGGGACACTGAAGCTTTCTTT.

The rearrangement links TRBV6-2 or TRBV6-3 to TRBJ2-7; possible D gene TRBD2, 7 bases. Trimming shortened V by 2 bases and J by 9 bases, and 11 bases separated the two germline ends. The CDR3 runs to 12 residues. Germline V gene lookup returns CDR1 MNHEY and CDR2 SVGEGT. CDR3 sequence: CASSYVGGPQYV. CDR3 sequence (DNA): TGTGCCAGCAGTTACGTGGGGGGGCCGCAGTACGTC.

The chain combines TRBV6-1 with TRBJ1-1; D uncertain. V was shortened by 4 bases and J by 1 base, with 7 bases between the two germline ends. There are 13 residues in the CDR3. Germline V lookup: CDR1 MNHNS, CDR2 SASEGT. Written as DNA, the CDR3 is TGTGCCAGCAGTGCCTGGGGGAACACTGAAGCTTTCTTT. Protein: CASSAWGNTEAFF.

This chain joins TRBV12-3 or TRBV12-4 and TRBJ1-1; TRBD1 matches at 7 bases. This CDR3 region has 15 residues. J lost 4 bases, V lost 5 bases, and 10 bases had no gene match. DNA for the CDR3: TGTGCCAGCAGTCGACAACAGGGGACGGGCACTGAAGCTTTCTTT. This translates into CASSRQQGTGTEAFF.

This clonotype was seen only a few times. The chain employs TRBV10-2 and TRBJ1-5; D not certain. The CDR3 consists of 14 residues. CDR1 is WSHSY and CDR2 is SAAADI in the germline V gene. Trimming shortened V by 4 bases and J by 0 bases, and 7 bases separated the two germline ends. CDR3 in amino acids: CASSVKNSNQPQHF. The CDR3, as DNA: TGCGCCAGCAGTGTAAAAAATAGCAATCAGCCCCAGCATTTT.

The V gene is TRBV18, the J gene TRBJ1-2, with 8 nucleotides matching TRBD1. The CDR3 spans 15 residues. The V segment lost 2 bases and the J segment 3 bases; nucleotides outside the gene matches: 5. Germline V gene data show CDR1 as KGHSH and CDR2 as LQKENI. CDR3 nucleotide sequence: TGTGCCAGCTCACCAGGGGCAGGGGGCGACTATGGCTACACCTTC. Translated, it gives CASSPGAGGDYGYTF.

This rearrangement joins TRBV14 to TRBJ2-3; TRBD2 agrees at 7 bases. The germline V gene has CDR1 SGHDN and CDR2 FVKESK. V lost 0 bases, J lost 1 base, and 1 base stayed unmatched. The CDR3 is made up of 15 amino acids. The CDR3 loop reads CASSQEAGGTDTQYF. In nucleotides, the CDR3 is TGTGCCAGCAGCCAAGAGGCGGGGGGCACAGATACGCAGTATTTT.

This clonotype was seen a few times. The chain carries TRBV11-2 and TRBJ2-7; D gene uncertain. Trimming shortened V by 3 bases and J by 0 bases, and 3 bases separated the two germline ends. CDR1 and CDR2 (germline): SGHAT, FQNNGV. The CDR3 is made up of 12 amino acids. DNA of the CDR3: TGTGCCAGCAGCTTCAGCTCCTACGAGCAGTACGTC. This encodes CASSFSSYEQYV.

The chain is built from TRBV3-1 and TRBJ1-1; tentatively, D is TRBD1 (5 bases). The CDR3 extends over 15 amino acids. Germline loops: CDR1 LGHDT, CDR2 YNNKEL (reference sequence). V lost 2 bases, J lost 4 bases, and 14 bases lay in between. CDR3 amino acids: CASSQSQGAFTEAFF. The CDR3 DNA follows: TGTGCCAGCAGCCAATCCCAGGGAGCTTTCACTGAAGCTTTCTTT.

This clonotype was seen more than once but under ten times. The rearrangement uses TRBV9 and TRBJ2-3; perhaps TRBD1 as D (6 bases). The V end lost 0 bases, the J end lost 4 bases, and 15 bases lay between the germline ends. Germline V gene sequence: CDR1 SGDLS, CDR2 YYNGEE. The CDR3 extends over 16 amino acids. CDR3 in DNA: TGTGCCAGCAGCGTAGGGAACAGGGTTAGTCCAGATACGCAGTATTTT. Protein sequence: CASSVGNRVSPDTQYF.

This chain joins TRBV7-7 and TRBJ1-4, with 7 bases fitting TRBD1. Trimming at V came to 5 bases and at J to 3 bases, leaving 6 bases not matched to a gene. Germline loops: CDR1 SSHAT, CDR2 FNYEAQ (reference sequence). The CDR3 is made up of 15 amino acids. The CDR3 region has the DNA TGTGCCAGCAGCCTAAACAGGGGCCCTAATGAAAAACTGTTTTTT. As protein: CASSLNRGPNEKLFF.

The genes are TRBV28 and TRBJ1-2; D ambiguous. Deletions cut 5 bases from V and 8 bases from J, with 21 bases between. CDR3 length: 15 amino acids. The germline gives CDR1 MDHEN, CDR2 SYDVKM. The CDR3 DNA follows: TGTGCCAGCAGTCCCCTTTCCCCGGAAGCTCACGGCTACACCTTC. Protein: CASSPLSPEAHGYTF.